This T cell receptor (beta chain) was observed in a study of vaccination and CD4 T cells after COVID-19. Regarding this clonotype: Its antigen is currently unknown.

Germline-derived CDR1 and CDR2 are MNHEY and SVGEGT. CDR3 length: 13 residues. Trimming at V came to 7 bases and at J to 6 bases, leaving 6 bases not matched to a gene. The Oncomine TCR Beta short-read assay generated sequence data from the DNA of cultured CD4+ T cells. TCRdb analysed the PCR reads with MiXCR anew, one entry per CDR3 protein. The top ten hold 25% of the sample, which has 8,500 or so distinct CDR3 sequences, about 59% seen once. Noted treatment: approximately 10-day PBMC culture with coronavirus spike peptide pools or control peptides (ViraFEST assay). The sample consisted of CD4+ T cells from blood, cultured in vitro. The chain uses TRBV6-2 or TRBV6-3 and TRBJ1-5; 7 bases fit TRBD1. The sequence was obtained from a human donor who had recovered from COVID-19. In nucleotides, the CDR3 is TGTGCCAGCAACAGGGGCTATGGTCAGCCCCAGCATTTT. It codes for CASNRGYGQPQHF.